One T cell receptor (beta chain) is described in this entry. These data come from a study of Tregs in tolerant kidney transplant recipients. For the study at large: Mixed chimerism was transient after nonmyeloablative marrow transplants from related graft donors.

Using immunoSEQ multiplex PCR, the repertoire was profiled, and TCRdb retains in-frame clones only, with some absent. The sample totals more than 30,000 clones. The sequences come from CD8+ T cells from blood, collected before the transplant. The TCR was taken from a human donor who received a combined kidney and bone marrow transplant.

The part of the CDR3 DNA that was read is TGTGCCAGTAGTGCCCCCGGGACAGAGGCCTACGAG. Its protein is CASSAPGTEAYE. The complete CDR3 sequence is CASSAPGTEAYEQYF. This chain links TRBV19 with TRBJ2-7; 7 bases are shared with TRBD1. The read terminates 3 residues ahead of where the CDR3 ends, so the germline J gene completes it. Germline CDR1 LNHDA, CDR2 SQIVND (reference sequence). The CDR3 has 15 amino acids. Losses at the gene ends were 5 bases for V and 2 bases for J; bases not matched to a gene: 9. Full variable domain (remainder filled in from reference TRBV19 and TRBJ2-7): DGGITQSPKYLFRKEGQNVTLSCEQNLNHDAMYWYRQDPGQGLRLIYYSQIVNDFQKGDIAEGYSVSREKKESFPLTVTSAQKNPTAFYLCASSAPGTEAYEQYFGPGTRLTVT.